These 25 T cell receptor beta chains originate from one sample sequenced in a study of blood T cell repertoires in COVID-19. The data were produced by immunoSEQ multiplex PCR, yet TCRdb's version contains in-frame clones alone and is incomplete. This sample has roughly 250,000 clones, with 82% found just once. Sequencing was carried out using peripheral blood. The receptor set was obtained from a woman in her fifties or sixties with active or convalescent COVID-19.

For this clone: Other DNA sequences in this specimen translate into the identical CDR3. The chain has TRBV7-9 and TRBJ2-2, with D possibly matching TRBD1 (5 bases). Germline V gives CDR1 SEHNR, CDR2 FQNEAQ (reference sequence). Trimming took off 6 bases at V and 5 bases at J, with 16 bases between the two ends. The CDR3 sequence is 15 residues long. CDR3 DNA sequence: TGTGCCAGCAGTCCTACAGGAGTAGGAACCGGGGAGCTGTTTTTT. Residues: CASSPTGVGTGELFF. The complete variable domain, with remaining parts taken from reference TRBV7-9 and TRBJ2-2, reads DTGVSQNPRHKITKRGQNVTFRCDPISEHNRLYWYRQTLGQGPEFLTYFQNEAQLEKSRLLSDRFSAERPKGSFSTLEIQRTEQGDSAMYLCASSPTGVGTGELFFGEGSRLTVL.

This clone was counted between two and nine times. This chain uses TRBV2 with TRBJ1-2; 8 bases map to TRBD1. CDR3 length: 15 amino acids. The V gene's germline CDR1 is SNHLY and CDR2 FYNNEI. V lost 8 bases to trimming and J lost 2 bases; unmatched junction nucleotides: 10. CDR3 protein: CASLLRTGPNYGYTF. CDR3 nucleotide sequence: TGTGCCAGCCTGCTCCGGACAGGGCCAAACTATGGCTACACCTTC. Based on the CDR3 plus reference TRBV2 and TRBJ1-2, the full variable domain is EPEVTQTPSHQVTQMGQEVILRCVPISNHLYFYWYRQILGQKVEFLVSFYNNEISEKSEIFDDQFSVERPDGSNFTLKIRSTKLEDSAMYFCASLLRTGPNYGYTFGSGTRLTVV.

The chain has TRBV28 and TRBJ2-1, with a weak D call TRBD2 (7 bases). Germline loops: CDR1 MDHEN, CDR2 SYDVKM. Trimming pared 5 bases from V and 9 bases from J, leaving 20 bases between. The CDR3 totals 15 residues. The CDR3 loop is CASSSASGGGSEQFF. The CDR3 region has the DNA TGTGCCAGCAGTAGTGCTAGCGGAGGGGGGAGTGAGCAGTTCTTC.

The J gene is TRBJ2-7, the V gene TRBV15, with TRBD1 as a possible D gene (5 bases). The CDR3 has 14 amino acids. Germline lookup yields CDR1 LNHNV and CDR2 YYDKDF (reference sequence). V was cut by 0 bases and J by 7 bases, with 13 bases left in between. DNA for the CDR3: TGTGCCACCAGCAGAGATCGCACAGGAAGAGAGCAGTACTTC. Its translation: CATSRDRTGREQYF.

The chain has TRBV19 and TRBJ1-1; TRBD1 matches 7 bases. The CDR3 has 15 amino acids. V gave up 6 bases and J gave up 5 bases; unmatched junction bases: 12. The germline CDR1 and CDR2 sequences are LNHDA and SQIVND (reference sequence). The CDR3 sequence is CASRGQTTVRTEAFF. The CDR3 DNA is TGTGCCAGTAGGGGACAGACAACCGTGAGGACTGAAGCTTTCTTT.

CDR3 amino acids: CASSPGVSSYNEQFF. The CDR3 DNA reads as TGTGCCAGCTCGCCCGGGGTCTCCTCCTACAATGAGCAGTTCTTC. The chain carries TRBV18 and TRBJ2-1; a possible D gene is TRBD2 (5 bases). The CDR3 is made up of 15 amino acids. V was cut by 6 bases and J by 0 bases, with 12 bases left in between. The V gene's germline CDR1 is KGHSH and CDR2 LQKENI. Full variable domain (missing parts from reference TRBV18 and TRBJ2-1): NAGVMQNPRHLVRRRGQEARLRCSPMKGHSHVYWYRQLPEEGLKFMVYLQKENIIDESGMPKERFSAEFPKEGPSILRIQQVVRGDSAAYFCASSPGVSSYNEQFFGPGTRLTVL.

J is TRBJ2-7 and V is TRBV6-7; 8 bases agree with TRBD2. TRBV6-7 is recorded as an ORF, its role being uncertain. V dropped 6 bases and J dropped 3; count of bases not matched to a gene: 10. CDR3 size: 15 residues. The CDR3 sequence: CASSRGGAQGYEQYF. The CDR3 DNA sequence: TGTGCCAGCAGCCGGGGGGGGGCCCAGGGCTACGAGCAGTACTTC.

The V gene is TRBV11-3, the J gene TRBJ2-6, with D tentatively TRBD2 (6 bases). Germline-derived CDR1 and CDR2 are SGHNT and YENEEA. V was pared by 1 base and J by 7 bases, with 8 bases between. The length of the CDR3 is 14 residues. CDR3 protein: CASSLGGAANVLTF. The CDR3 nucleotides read TGTGCCAGCAGCTTAGGCGGGGCTGCCAACGTCCTGACTTTC.

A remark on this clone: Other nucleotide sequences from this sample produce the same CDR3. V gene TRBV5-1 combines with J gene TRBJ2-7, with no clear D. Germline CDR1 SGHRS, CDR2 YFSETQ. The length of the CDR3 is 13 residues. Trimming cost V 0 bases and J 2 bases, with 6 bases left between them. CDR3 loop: CASSLDRAYEQYF. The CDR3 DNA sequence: TGCGCCAGCAGCTTGGACAGAGCCTACGAGCAGTACTTC.

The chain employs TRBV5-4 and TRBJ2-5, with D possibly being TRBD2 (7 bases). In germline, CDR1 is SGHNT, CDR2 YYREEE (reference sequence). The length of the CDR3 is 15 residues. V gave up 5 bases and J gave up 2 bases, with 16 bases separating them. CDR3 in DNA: TGTGCCAGCAGTCCGGGGGGCGCCTCACAAGAGACCCAGTACTTC. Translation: CASSPGGASQETQYF.

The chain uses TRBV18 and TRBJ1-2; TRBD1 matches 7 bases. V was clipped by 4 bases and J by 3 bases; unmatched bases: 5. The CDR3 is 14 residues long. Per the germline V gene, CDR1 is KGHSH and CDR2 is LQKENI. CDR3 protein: CASSLRTGDYGYTF. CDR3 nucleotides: TGTGCCAGCTCACTACGTACAGGGGACTATGGCTACACCTTC.

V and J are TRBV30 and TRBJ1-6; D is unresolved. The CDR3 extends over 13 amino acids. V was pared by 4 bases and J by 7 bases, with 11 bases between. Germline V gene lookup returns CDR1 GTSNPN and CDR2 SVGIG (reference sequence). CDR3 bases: TGTGCCTGGACAGGCCAGGCGAATTCACCCCTCCACTTT. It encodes CAWTGQANSPLHF.

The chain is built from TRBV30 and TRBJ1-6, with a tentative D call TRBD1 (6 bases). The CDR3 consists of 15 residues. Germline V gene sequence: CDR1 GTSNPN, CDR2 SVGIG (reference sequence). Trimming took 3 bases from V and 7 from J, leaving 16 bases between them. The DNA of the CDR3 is TGTGCCTGGAGGGGCGACAGGATATCAAATTCACCCCTCCACTTT. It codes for CAWRGDRISNSPLHF.

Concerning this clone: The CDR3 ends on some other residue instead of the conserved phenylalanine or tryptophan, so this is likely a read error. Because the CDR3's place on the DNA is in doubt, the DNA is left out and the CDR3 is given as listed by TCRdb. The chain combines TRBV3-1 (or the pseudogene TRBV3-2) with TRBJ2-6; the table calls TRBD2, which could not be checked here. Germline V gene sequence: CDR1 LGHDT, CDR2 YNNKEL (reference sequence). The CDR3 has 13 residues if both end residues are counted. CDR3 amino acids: CASSQANWEDPHV.

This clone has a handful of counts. This chain's CDR3 is CASSAPGQGSEQYF. CDR3 sequence (DNA): TGCGCCAGCAGCGCCCCGGGACAGGGGAGCGAGCAGTACTTC. This chain uses TRBV5-1 with TRBJ2-7; 10 bases are shared with TRBD1. V was pared by 4 bases and J by 6 bases, with 7 bases of the junction left unmatched. The CDR3 totals 14 residues. Germline V gene sequence: CDR1 SGHRS, CDR2 YFSETQ.

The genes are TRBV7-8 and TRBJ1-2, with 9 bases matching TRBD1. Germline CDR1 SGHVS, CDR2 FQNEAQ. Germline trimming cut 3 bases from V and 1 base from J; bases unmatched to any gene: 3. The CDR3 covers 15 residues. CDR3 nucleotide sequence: TGTGCCAGCAGCTTGACAGGGGGGATTAACTATGGCTACACCTTC. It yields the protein CASSLTGGINYGYTF.

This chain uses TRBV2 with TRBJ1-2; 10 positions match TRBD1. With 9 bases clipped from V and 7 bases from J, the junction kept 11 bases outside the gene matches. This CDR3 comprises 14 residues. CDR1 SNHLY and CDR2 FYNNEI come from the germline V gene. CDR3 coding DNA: TGTGCCAGTTTTACCGGGACAGGGGCCCTTGGCTACACCTTC. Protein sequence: CASFTGTGALGYTF.

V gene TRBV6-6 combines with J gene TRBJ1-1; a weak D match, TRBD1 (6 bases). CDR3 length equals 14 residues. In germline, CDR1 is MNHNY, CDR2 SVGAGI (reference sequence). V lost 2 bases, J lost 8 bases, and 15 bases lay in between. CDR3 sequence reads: CASSYEAGAKEAFF. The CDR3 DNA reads TGTGCCAGCAGTTACGAGGCAGGGGCAAAAGAAGCTTTCTTT.

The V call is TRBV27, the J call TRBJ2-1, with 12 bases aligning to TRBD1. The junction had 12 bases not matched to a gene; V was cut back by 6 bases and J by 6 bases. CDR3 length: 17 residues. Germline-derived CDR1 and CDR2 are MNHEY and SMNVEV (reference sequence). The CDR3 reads CASRKRPGQGAPNEQFF. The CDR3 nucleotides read TGTGCCAGCAGAAAACGACCGGGACAGGGGGCCCCCAATGAGCAGTTCTTC.

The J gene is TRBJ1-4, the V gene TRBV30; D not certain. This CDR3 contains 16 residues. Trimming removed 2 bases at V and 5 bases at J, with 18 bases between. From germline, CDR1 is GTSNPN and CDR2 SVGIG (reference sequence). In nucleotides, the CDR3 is TGTGCCTGGAGTACCTCCAGGACTGATAGAAATGAAAAACTGTTTTTT. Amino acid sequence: CAWSTSRTDRNEKLFF.

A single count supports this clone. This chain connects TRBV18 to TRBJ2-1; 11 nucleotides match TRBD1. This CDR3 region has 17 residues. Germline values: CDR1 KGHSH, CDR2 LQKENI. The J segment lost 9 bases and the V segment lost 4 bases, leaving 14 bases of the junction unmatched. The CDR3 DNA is TGTGCCAGCTCACTAGTACTATCCGGACAGGGGGCCAGTGAGCAGTTCTTC. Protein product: CASSLVLSGQGASEQFF.

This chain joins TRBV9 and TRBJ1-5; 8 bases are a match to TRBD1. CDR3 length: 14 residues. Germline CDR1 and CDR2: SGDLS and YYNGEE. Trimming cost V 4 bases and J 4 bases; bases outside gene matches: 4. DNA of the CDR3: TGTGCCAGCAGCCAAGGGACAGGAAATCAGCCCCAGCATTTT. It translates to CASSQGTGNQPQHF. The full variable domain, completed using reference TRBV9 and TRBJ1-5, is DSGVTQTPKHLITATGQRVTLRCSPRSGDLSVYWYQQSLDQGLQFLIQYYNGEERAKGNILERFSAQQFPDLHSELNLSSLELGDSALYFCASSQGTGNQPQHFGDGTRLSIL.

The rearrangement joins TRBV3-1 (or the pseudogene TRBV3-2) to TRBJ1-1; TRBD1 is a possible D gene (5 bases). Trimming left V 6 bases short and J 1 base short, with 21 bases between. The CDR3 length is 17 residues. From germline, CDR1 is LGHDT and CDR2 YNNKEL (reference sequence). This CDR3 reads CASSPQIRAQGNTEAFF. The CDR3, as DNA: TGTGCCAGCAGTCCTCAGATCAGGGCCCAGGGGAACACTGAAGCTTTCTTT.

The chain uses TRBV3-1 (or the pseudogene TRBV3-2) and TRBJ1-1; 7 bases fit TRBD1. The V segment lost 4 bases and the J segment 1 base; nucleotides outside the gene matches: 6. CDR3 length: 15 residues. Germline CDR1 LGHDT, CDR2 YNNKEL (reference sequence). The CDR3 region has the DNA TGTGCCAGCAGCCCTACGGACAGGCGGAACACTGAAGCTTTCTTT. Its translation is CASSPTDRRNTEAFF.

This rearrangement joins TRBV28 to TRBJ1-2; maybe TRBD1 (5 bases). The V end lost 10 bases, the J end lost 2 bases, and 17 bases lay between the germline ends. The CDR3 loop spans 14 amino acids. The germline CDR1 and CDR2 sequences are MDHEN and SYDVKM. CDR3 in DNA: TGTGCCACCGCCGACCCGGGACTGAACTATGGCTACACCTTC. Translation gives CATADPGLNYGYTF.